The 26 T cell receptor beta chains reported below all come from one sample, sequenced in a study of T cell responses to AZD1222 COVID-19 vaccine. TCRdb's copy holds only in-frame clones and misses some; the assay was immunoSEQ multiplex PCR. Among around 73,000 clones, roughly nine tenths were seen once, and the ten largest hold about a tenth. Sequenced material: peripheral blood, taken 28 days after the second AZD1222 dose. The receptors here all came from an adult who received the AZD1222 COVID-19 vaccine.

This chain uses TRBV2 with TRBJ2-3; 8 bases fit TRBD2. The V segment lost 2 bases and the J segment 1 base; nucleotides outside the gene matches: 5. Germline lookup yields CDR1 SNHLY and CDR2 FYNNEI. The CDR3 spans 16 residues. Here the CDR3 DNA reads TGTGCCAGCAGTGAATCCGAGACTAGCGGCACAGATACGCAGTATTTT. Protein product: CASSESETSGTDTQYF.

V gene TRBV10-3 combines with J gene TRBJ2-4; TRBD1 is a possible D gene (5 bases). The germline V gene has CDR1 ENHRY and CDR2 SYGVKD. Trimming shortened V by 10 bases and J by 0 bases, and 13 bases separated the two germline ends. The CDR3 consists of 14 residues. This CDR3 reads CATMDTLAKNIQYF. The CDR3 coding sequence is TGTGCCACCATGGACACCCTAGCCAAAAACATTCAGTACTTC.

The chain recombines TRBV5-4 with TRBJ2-2; D is unresolved. The CDR3 length is 14 residues. V was pared by 0 bases and J by 3 bases, with 6 bases between. From germline, CDR1 is SGHNT and CDR2 YYREEE (reference sequence). The DNA for the CDR3 is TGTGCCAGCAGCTTGGGGATCCACACCGGGGAGCTGTTTTTT. This codes for CASSLGIHTGELFF. The variable domain in full, with the rest retrieved from reference TRBV5-4 and TRBJ2-2, is ETGVTQSPTHLIKTRGQQVTLRCSSQSGHNTVSWYQQALGQGPQFIFQYYREEENGRGNFPPRFSGLQFPNYSSELNVNALELDDSALYLCASSLGIHTGELFFGEGSRLTVL.

As for this clone: Different DNA sequences within this sample yield the same CDR3. This chain uses TRBV7-2 with TRBJ1-2; D not resolved. The V end was cut by 4 bases, the J end by 7 bases, with 7 bases between. In germline, CDR1 is SGHTA, CDR2 FQGNSA. The CDR3 loop spans 11 amino acids. The CDR3 loop is CASSSHRGYTF. CDR3 DNA sequence: TGTGCCAGCAGCTCCCACCGTGGCTACACCTTC.

The J gene is TRBJ2-1, the V gene TRBV6-5; maybe TRBD1 (5 bases). CDR1 is MNHEY and CDR2 is SVGAGI in the germline V gene. V dropped 4 bases and J dropped 2 bases, with 12 bases sitting between them. The CDR3 is 15 residues long. The CDR3 reads CASSLSEDTYNEQFF. In nucleotides, the CDR3 is TGTGCCAGCAGTTTAAGCGAGGACACCTACAATGAGCAGTTCTTC.

This rearrangement joins TRBV5-1 to TRBJ1-4; a possible D gene is TRBD1 (6 bases). V lost 4 bases and J lost 8, with 18 bases in between. CDR1 SGHRS and CDR2 YFSETQ come from the germline V gene. The CDR3 length is 15 residues. The CDR3 DNA reads TGCGCCAGCAGCAAGTCCGACGGGACACTCGAAAAACTGTTTTTT. This gives the protein CASSKSDGTLEKLFF.

The chain carries TRBV9 and TRBJ2-1, with D maybe TRBD1 (6 bases). The V end lost 0 bases, the J end lost 0 bases, and 13 bases lay between the germline ends. Germline assignment: CDR1 SGDLS and CDR2 YYNGEE. The CDR3 totals 17 residues. The CDR3 DNA reads as TGTGCCAGCAGCGTAGACCAGGACAGCTACTCCTACAATGAGCAGTTCTTC. Protein: CASSVDQDSYSYNEQFF.

The chain links TRBV19 to TRBJ1-6, with 8 bases lining up with TRBD1. Germline CDR1 is LNHDA and CDR2 is SQIVND (reference sequence). With 7 bases clipped from V and 4 bases from J, the junction kept 6 bases outside the gene matches. The CDR3 runs to 15 residues. CDR3 bases: TGTGCCAGTACCTTCGGGACAGGTTATAATTCACCCCTCCACTTT. Amino acids: CASTFGTGYNSPLHF.

The rearrangement uses TRBV5-1 and TRBJ2-3, with 9 positions matching TRBD2. Losses at the gene ends were 0 bases for V and 6 bases for J; bases not matched to a gene: 8. In germline, CDR1 is SGHRS, CDR2 YFSETQ. The CDR3 totals 16 residues. CDR3 region: CASSLGLAASSDTQYF. The CDR3 DNA reads TGCGCCAGCAGCTTGGGACTAGCGGCTAGTTCGGATACGCAGTATTTT.

The chain employs TRBV10-3 and TRBJ1-2; D is perhaps TRBD1 (5 bases). CDR3 length equals 12 residues. From germline, CDR1 is ENHRY and CDR2 SYGVKD. DNA of the CDR3: TGTGCTGTAGGGGATTCTAACTATGGCTACACCTTC. Translated: CAVGDSNYGYTF.

The chain joins TRBV4-3 to TRBJ2-3; 10 bases are a match to TRBD1. The CDR3 covers 15 residues. Germline assignment: CDR1 LGHNA and CDR2 YSLEER. V was clipped by 0 bases and J by 4 bases; unmatched bases: 1. For the CDR3, the DNA is TGCGCCAGCAGCCAAGAAGGACAGGGGGCAGATACGCAGTATTTT. Residues: CASSQEGQGADTQYF.

V gene TRBV6-5 combines with J gene TRBJ2-1; 8 positions agree with TRBD1. J was trimmed by 7 bases and V by 8 bases; bases with no gene match: 13. From germline, CDR1 is MNHEY and CDR2 SVGAGI. This CDR3 spans 15 amino acids. DNA for the CDR3: TGTGCCAGCCTTGTAGGACAGGGCCTGAGGAATGAGCAGTTCTTC. Translated, it gives CASLVGQGLRNEQFF.

This chain uses TRBV9 with TRBJ1-2; D possibly corresponds to TRBD1 (6 bases). The CDR3 is 18 amino acids. CDR1 is SGDLS, CDR2 YYNGEE, per germline. Trimming removed 3 bases at V and 4 bases at J, with 25 bases between. CDR3 sequence: CASSAQGKSGTGPYGYTF. CDR3 nucleotides: TGTGCCAGCAGCGCACAGGGCAAGTCGGGCACCGGGCCCTATGGCTACACCTTC.

The chain is built from TRBV5-5 and TRBJ1-2; maybe TRBD1 (5 bases). The V gene lost 0 bases and the J gene lost 8 bases, with 14 bases spanning the gap. This CDR3 is built from 14 residues. Germline lookup yields CDR1 SGHKS and CDR2 YYEKEE (reference sequence). CDR3 in DNA: TGTGCCAGCAGCTTGGGAATCAGGGCGGGCGGCTACACCTTC. Protein: CASSLGIRAGGYTF.

The chain recombines TRBV5-1 with TRBJ1-2; no definite D call. The CDR3 spans 13 residues. Trimming left V 2 bases short and J 1 base short, with 6 bases between. In germline, CDR1 is SGHRS, CDR2 YFSETQ. The CDR3 sequence is CASSFGSNYGYTF. For the CDR3, the DNA is TGCGCCAGCAGCTTCGGGAGTAACTATGGCTACACCTTC.

To note about this clone: Other DNA sequences from this sample encode an identical CDR3 as well. The chain recombines TRBV12-3 or TRBV12-4 with TRBJ1-5; D gene uncertain. The germline V and J ends were trimmed by 1 base and 1 base, with 2 bases remaining between them. The CDR3 runs to 13 residues. This CDR3 reads CASSLGSNQPQHF. Written as DNA, the CDR3 is TGTGCCAGCAGTTTAGGCAGCAATCAGCCCCAGCATTTT.

The chain joins TRBV5-1 to TRBJ1-1; D is uncertain. CDR3 length equals 14 residues. Germline CDR1 and CDR2: SGHRS and YFSETQ. V was pared by 2 bases and J by 2 bases, with 10 bases between. The CDR3 loop is CASSFTDTNTEAFF. The DNA for the CDR3 is TGCGCCAGCAGCTTTACAGATACTAACACTGAAGCTTTCTTT. The full variable domain, in which reference TRBV5-1 and TRBJ1-1 provide the parts outside the CDR3, is KAGVTQTPRYLIKTRGQQVTLSCSPISGHRSVSWYQQTPGQGLQFLFEYFSETQRNKGNFPGRFSGRQFSNSRSEMNVSTLELGDSALYLCASSFTDTNTEAFFGQGTRLTVV.

J is TRBJ1-2 and V is TRBV6-5; weak D call: TRBD1 (6 bases). Per the germline V gene, CDR1 is MNHEY and CDR2 is SVGAGI. V lost 0 bases, J lost 8 bases, and 13 bases lay in between. The CDR3 runs 14 residues. In DNA, the CDR3 is TGTGCCAGCAGTTACTCGGACAGAACAAGGGGCTACACCTTC. Its protein is CASSYSDRTRGYTF.

The gene calls are TRBV7-9 and TRBJ1-2; D is uncertain. Between the trimmed V and J ends, which lost 5 bases and 5 bases, there was a span of 12 bases. In germline, CDR1 is SEHNR, CDR2 FQNEAQ (reference sequence). The CDR3 loop spans 13 amino acids. The CDR3 sequence is CASSDLGSYGYTF. CDR3 nucleotides: TGTGCCAGCAGCGACCTAGGAAGTTATGGCTACACCTTC.

The chain combines TRBV20-1 with TRBJ2-3; D gene uncertain. The germline V gene encodes CDR1 DFQATT and CDR2 SNEGSKA (reference sequence). The germline V and J ends were trimmed by 3 bases and 0 bases, with 16 bases remaining between them. The CDR3 covers 16 residues. DNA for the CDR3: TGCAGTGCTAGTGCCCGGGCGGCATTCAGCACAGATACGCAGTATTTT. Its protein is CSASARAAFSTDTQYF.

The chain has TRBV27 and TRBJ1-2; no definite D call. Germline lookup yields CDR1 MNHEY and CDR2 SMNVEV (reference sequence). The CDR3 contains 13 residues. Trimming removed 2 bases at V and 4 bases at J, with 8 bases between. Written as DNA, the CDR3 is TGTGCCAGCAGTTTAACCGGAACCTATGGCTACACCTTC. As protein: CASSLTGTYGYTF.

The chain carries TRBV5-1 and TRBJ2-7; a weak D match, TRBD1 (5 bases). V was cut by 2 bases and J by 4 bases, with 7 bases left in between. CDR1 and CDR2 (germline): SGHRS, YFSETQ. CDR3 length: 12 amino acids. CDR3 amino acids: CASSLPGYEQYF. The CDR3 bases are TGCGCCAGCAGCTTACCAGGGTACGAGCAGTACTTC. The full variable domain, in which reference TRBV5-1 and TRBJ2-7 provide the parts outside the CDR3, is KAGVTQTPRYLIKTRGQQVTLSCSPISGHRSVSWYQQTPGQGLQFLFEYFSETQRNKGNFPGRFSGRQFSNSRSEMNVSTLELGDSALYLCASSLPGYEQYFGPGTRLTVT.

V gene TRBV18 combines with J gene TRBJ1-3; 7 nucleotides line up with TRBD1. This CDR3 region has 15 residues. Germline-derived CDR1 and CDR2 are KGHSH and LQKENI. Losses at the gene ends were 3 bases for V and 2 bases for J; bases not matched to a gene: 4. The CDR3 region is CASSPRTGAGNTIYF. The CDR3 nucleotides are TGTGCCAGCTCACCCCGGACAGGTGCTGGAAACACCATATATTTT.

This clone has just a few counts. In nucleotides, the CDR3 is TGTGCCTGGAGTCGAAGTCGGGACGCCTGGAATTCACCCCTCCACTTT. This codes for CAWSRSRDAWNSPLHF. The V and J genes are TRBV30 and TRBJ1-6; TRBD1 might be the D (5 bases). Trimming took off 2 bases at V and 7 bases at J, with 18 bases between the two ends. The germline V gene encodes CDR1 GTSNPN and CDR2 SVGIG (reference sequence). This CDR3 comprises 16 residues.

CDR3 in DNA: TGTGCCAGCAGTGATAAGATTACCGGGGAGCTGTTTTTT. It codes for CASSDKITGELFF. V is TRBV6-1 and J is TRBJ2-2, with no clear D. V lost 3 bases to trimming and J lost 5 bases, with 7 bases between them. The CDR3 runs 13 residues. CDR1 and CDR2 from the germline V gene are MNHNS and SASEGT.

The V call is TRBV30, the J call TRBJ1-1; D possibly corresponds to TRBD1 (6 bases). This CDR3 is 13 amino acids long. Germline V gene data show CDR1 as GTSNPN and CDR2 as SVGIG (reference sequence). V dropped 3 bases and J dropped 2 bases, with 10 bases sitting between them. CDR3 in DNA: TGTGCCTGGAGAAGACAGGCTAACACTGAAGCTTTCTTT. Protein product: CAWRRQANTEAFF.